These 19 T cell receptor beta chains originate from one sample sequenced in a study of T cells in Graves' hyperthyroidism and ophthalmopathy. Regions amplified from RNA transcripts were the TCR beta CDR3 regions. First-round RT-PCR targeting the TCR CDR3 was performed with the HTBI primer set. TCRdb processed the multiplex PCR reads anew with MiXCR; each CDR3 protein has one entry. Of some 400,000 distinct CDR3 sequences detected, around an eighth appear once; the ten largest clones hold under 25%. Sequencing was carried out using blood. All receptors come from a man aged 25-45 years with Graves' hyperthyroidism that later progressed to Graves' ophthalmopathy.

Ten or more counts support this clonotype. The V call is TRBV6-5, the J call TRBJ2-7, with 7 bases lining up with TRBD2. The CDR3 sequence is 16 residues long. Trimming took 2 bases from V and 3 from J; bases not matched to a gene: 10. CDR1 MNHEY and CDR2 SVGAGI come from the germline V gene. This CDR3 is CASSYHGGTNFYEQYF. In nucleotides, the CDR3 is TGTGCCAGCAGTTACCACGGGGGGACTAACTTCTACGAGCAGTACTTC.

This clonotype was counted many times. The V and J genes are TRBV6-1 and TRBJ2-7, with D possibly being TRBD1 or TRBD2 (5 bases each). Germline values: CDR1 MNHNS, CDR2 SASEGT. Trimming removed 8 bases at V and 2 bases at J, with 16 bases between. CDR3 length equals 14 residues. The CDR3 DNA is TGTGCCAGCGGACTCGCCAGGGAGACCTACGAGCAGTACTTC. It encodes CASGLARETYEQYF.

This clonotype has more than one count but fewer than ten. The V call is TRBV3-1, the J call TRBJ2-7, with D tentatively TRBD1 (5 bases). Trimming removed 4 bases from V and 2 bases from J, with 15 bases in between. The length of the CDR3 is 15 residues. CDR1 is LGHDT, CDR2 YNNKEL, per germline (reference sequence). The CDR3 DNA sequence: TGTGCCAGCAGCCCCGCGGTGGGGCTAGCCTACGAGCAGTACTTC. Amino acids: CASSPAVGLAYEQYF.

In this sample, this clonotype turned up many times. The chain recombines TRBV7-8 with TRBJ2-7, with 7 bases lining up with TRBD2. V dropped 3 bases and J dropped 4; count of bases not matched to a gene: 6. Germline V gives CDR1 SGHVS, CDR2 FQNEAQ. This CDR3 spans 14 amino acids. The CDR3 loop is CASSFRLAGYEQYF. Here the CDR3 DNA reads TGTGCCAGCAGCTTCAGACTAGCTGGTTACGAGCAGTACTTC.

This clonotype came up many times. The rearrangement uses TRBV6-1 and TRBJ1-1, with 7 bases aligning to TRBD1. Germline CDR1 is MNHNS and CDR2 is SASEGT. V was clipped by 9 bases and J by 1 base; unmatched bases: 5. CDR3 length: 13 amino acids. The CDR3 loop is CASNRGGNTEAFF. DNA for the CDR3: TGTGCCAGTAACAGGGGTGGGAACACTGAAGCTTTCTTT.

This clonotype came up many times. The chain combines TRBV5-1 with TRBJ2-5, with D perhaps TRBD1 (6 bases). CDR3 length equals 15 residues. Trimming took 4 bases from V and 6 from J, leaving 19 bases between them. Per germline, CDR1 SGHRS and CDR2 YFSETQ. The CDR3 here is CASSPTQGFTKTQYF. The CDR3 DNA reads as TGCGCCAGCAGCCCAACCCAGGGGTTTACGAAGACCCAGTACTTC. The full variable domain, completed using reference TRBV5-1 and TRBJ2-5, is KAGVTQTPRYLIKTRGQQVTLSCSPISGHRSVSWYQQTPGQGLQFLFEYFSETQRNKGNFPGRFSGRQFSNSRSEMNVSTLELGDSALYLCASSPTQGFTKTQYFGPGTRLLVL.

This clonotype has a count of ten or more. This chain uses TRBV27 with TRBJ1-5, with D unresolved. This CDR3 region has 13 residues. The V gene's germline CDR1 is MNHEY and CDR2 SMNVEV (reference sequence). V dropped 6 bases and J dropped 3 bases, with 9 bases sitting between them. This CDR3 is CASSSTDNQPQHF. The CDR3 coding sequence is TGTGCCAGCAGCAGCACAGACAATCAGCCCCAGCATTTT.

This clonotype occurred many times. The rearrangement uses TRBV15 and TRBJ1-4; D is uncertain. Trimming left V 0 bases short and J 6 bases short, with 11 bases between. CDR1 and CDR2 from the germline V gene are LNHNV and YYDKDF (reference sequence). CDR3 size: 15 residues. This CDR3 is CATSRDREADEKLFF. CDR3 bases: TGTGCCACCAGCAGAGATCGCGAGGCGGATGAAAAACTGTTTTTT.

This clonotype was counted only a few times. The gene calls are TRBV2 and TRBJ2-5; maybe TRBD2 (6 bases). This CDR3 has 15 amino acids. CDR1 SNHLY and CDR2 FYNNEI come from the germline V gene. Trimming removed 4 bases at V and 5 bases at J, with 17 bases between. The CDR3 spells CASSGMAGPAETQYF. The CDR3 DNA reads TGTGCCAGCAGTGGGATGGCGGGGCCCGCCGAGACCCAGTACTTC.

This clonotype was recorded at least ten times. This chain joins TRBV12-3 or TRBV12-4 and TRBJ2-7, with D perhaps matching TRBD1 (7 bases). V dropped 6 bases and J dropped 2 bases, with 14 bases sitting between them. CDR3 length: 14 residues. CDR3: CASSFAGTAYEQYF. The DNA of the CDR3 is TGTGCCAGCAGCTTCGCGGGGACAGCCTACGAGCAGTACTTC.

This clonotype was seen a few times. The rearrangement joins TRBV6-1 to TRBJ1-2; D is perhaps TRBD1 (5 bases). The CDR3 runs to 14 residues. The V gene's germline CDR1 is MNHNS and CDR2 SASEGT. V was clipped by 7 bases and J by 4 bases, with 16 bases between them. The CDR3, as DNA: TGTGCCAGCACCCCGGGGCAGGCGAGCTATGGCTACACCTTC. It is translated as CASTPGQASYGYTF.

This clonotype turned up a few times. The chain couples TRBV28 to TRBJ2-3, with 8 bases that match TRBD2. Per the germline V gene, CDR1 is MDHEN and CDR2 is SYDVKM. The CDR3 is made up of 23 amino acids. V gave up 1 base and J gave up 0 bases; unmatched junction bases: 24. The chain's CDR3 is CASSLLQGAGAGAQGGSTDTQYF. The CDR3 nucleotides are TGTGCCAGCAGTTTATTGCAAGGGGCGGGAGCGGGGGCCCAGGGTGGAAGCACAGATACGCAGTATTTT.

In its sample, this clonotype was seen many times. The chain carries TRBV2 and TRBJ1-1, with D unclear. Trimming cost V 5 bases and J 4 bases, with 8 bases left between them. The length of the CDR3 is 12 residues. From germline, CDR1 is SNHLY and CDR2 FYNNEI. This CDR3 is CASSSFTTEAFF. Written as DNA, the CDR3 is TGTGCCAGCAGTTCTTTCACCACTGAAGCTTTCTTT.

The chain uses TRBV6-1 and TRBJ2-5; TRBD2 agrees at 12 bases. The J segment lost 0 bases and the V segment lost 3 bases, leaving 5 bases of the junction unmatched. CDR1 MNHNS and CDR2 SASEGT come from the germline V gene. The CDR3 length is 17 residues. CDR3 nucleotides: TGTGCCAGCAGTGACGGACTAGCGGGGCGACACCAAGAGACCCAGTACTTC. Amino acids: CASSDGLAGRHQETQYF.

This clonotype was detected ten times or more. The chain employs TRBV9 and TRBJ1-5; no reliable D call. Trimming took 0 bases from V and 5 from J, leaving 9 bases between them. This CDR3 has 14 amino acids. CDR1 SGDLS and CDR2 YYNGEE come from the germline V gene. In DNA form, the CDR3 reads TGTGCCAGCAGCGTAGGGCAGAAAGATCAGCCCCAGCATTTT. This translates into CASSVGQKDQPQHF.

V and J are TRBV4-1 and TRBJ1-2; D remains ambiguous. The V gene's germline CDR1 is MGHRA and CDR2 YSYEKL. The V gene lost 0 bases and the J gene lost 7 bases, with 12 bases spanning the gap. The CDR3 contains 14 residues. Written as DNA, the CDR3 is TGCGCCAGCAGCCAAGACGGGCAAGTTGGTGGCTACACCTTC. Its translation is CASSQDGQVGGYTF.

Many counts were recorded for this clonotype. CDR3 bases: TGTGCCAGCACGAAAGGGGTCGGAAACACCATATATTTT. Translating it yields CASTKGVGNTIYF. This chain uses TRBV28 with TRBJ1-3; D may be TRBD1 (5 bases). CDR1 is MDHEN, CDR2 SYDVKM, per germline. The CDR3 length is 13 residues. Trimming removed 7 bases at V and 4 bases at J, with 11 bases between.

This clonotype came up many times. The V call is TRBV11-2, the J call TRBJ1-1, with D perhaps matching TRBD1 (6 bases). CDR3 length: 15 residues. Germline values: CDR1 SGHAT, CDR2 FQNNGV. Trimming stripped 5 bases from V and 5 bases from J, with 18 bases between. CDR3 in DNA: TGTGCCAGCAGCCATCTACAGGGACCTGGGACTGAAGCTTTCTTT. Its protein product is CASSHLQGPGTEAFF.

The chain uses TRBV6-1 and TRBJ2-3, with D unclear. Trimming stripped 8 bases from V and 5 bases from J, with 11 bases between. The CDR3 is 12 residues long. Germline CDR1 MNHNS, CDR2 SASEGT. CDR3 DNA: TGTGCCAGCGGGCCAAATCGAGATACGCAGTATTTT. Its translation: CASGPNRDTQYF.